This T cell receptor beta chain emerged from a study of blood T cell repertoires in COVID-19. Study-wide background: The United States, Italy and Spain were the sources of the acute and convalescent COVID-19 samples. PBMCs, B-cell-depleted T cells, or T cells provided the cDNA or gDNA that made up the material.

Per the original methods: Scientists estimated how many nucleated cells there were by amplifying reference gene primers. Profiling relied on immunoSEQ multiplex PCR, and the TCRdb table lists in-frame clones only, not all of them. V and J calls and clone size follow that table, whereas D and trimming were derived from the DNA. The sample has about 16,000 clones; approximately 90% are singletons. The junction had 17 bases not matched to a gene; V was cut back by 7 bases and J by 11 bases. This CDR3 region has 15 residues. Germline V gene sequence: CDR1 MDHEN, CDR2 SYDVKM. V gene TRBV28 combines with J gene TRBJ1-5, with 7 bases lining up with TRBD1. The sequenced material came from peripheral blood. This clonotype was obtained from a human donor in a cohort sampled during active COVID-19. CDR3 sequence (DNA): TGTGCCAGCACCATGGGGTCTACAGGGGACCGGTCCCAGCATTTT. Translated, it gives CASTMGSTGDRSQHF.